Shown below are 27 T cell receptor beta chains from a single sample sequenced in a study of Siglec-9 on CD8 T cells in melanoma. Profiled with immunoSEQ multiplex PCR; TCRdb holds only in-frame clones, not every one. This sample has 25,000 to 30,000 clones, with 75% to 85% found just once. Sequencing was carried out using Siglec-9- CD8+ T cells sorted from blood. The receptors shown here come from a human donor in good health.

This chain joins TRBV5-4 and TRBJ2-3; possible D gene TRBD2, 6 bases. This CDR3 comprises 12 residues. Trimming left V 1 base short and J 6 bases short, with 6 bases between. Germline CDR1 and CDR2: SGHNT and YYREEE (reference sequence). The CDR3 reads CASSLTSDTQYF. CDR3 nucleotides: TGTGCCAGCAGCTTGACTAGCGATACGCAGTATTTT. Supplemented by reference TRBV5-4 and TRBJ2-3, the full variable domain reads ETGVTQSPTHLIKTRGQQVTLRCSSQSGHNTVSWYQQALGQGPQFIFQYYREEENGRGNFPPRFSGLQFPNYSSELNVNALELDDSALYLCASSLTSDTQYFGPGTRLTVL.

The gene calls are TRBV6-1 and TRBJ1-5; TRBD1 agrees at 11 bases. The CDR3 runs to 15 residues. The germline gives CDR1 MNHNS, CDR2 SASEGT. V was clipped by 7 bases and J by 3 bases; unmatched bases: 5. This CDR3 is CASKRDRGFNQPQHF. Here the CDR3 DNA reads TGTGCCAGCAAACGGGACAGGGGGTTCAATCAGCCCCAGCATTTT.

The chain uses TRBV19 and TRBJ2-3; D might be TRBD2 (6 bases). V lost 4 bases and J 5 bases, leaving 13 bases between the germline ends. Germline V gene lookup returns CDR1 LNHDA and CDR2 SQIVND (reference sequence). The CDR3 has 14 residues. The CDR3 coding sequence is TGTGCCAGTAGTAAGGGCAGGGAGGAAGATACGCAGTATTTT. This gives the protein CASSKGREEDTQYF.

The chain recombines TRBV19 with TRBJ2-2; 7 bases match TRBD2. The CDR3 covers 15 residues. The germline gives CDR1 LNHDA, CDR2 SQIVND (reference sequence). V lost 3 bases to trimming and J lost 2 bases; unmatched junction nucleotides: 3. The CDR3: CASSIPGGNTGELFF. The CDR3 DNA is TGTGCCAGTAGTATTCCGGGAGGAAACACCGGGGAGCTGTTTTTT.

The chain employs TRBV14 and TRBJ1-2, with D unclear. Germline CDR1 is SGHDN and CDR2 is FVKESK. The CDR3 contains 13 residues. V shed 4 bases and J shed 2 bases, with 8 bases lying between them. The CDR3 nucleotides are TGTGCCAGCAGCCCCGTCCCCAACTATGGCTACACCTTC. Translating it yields CASSPVPNYGYTF.

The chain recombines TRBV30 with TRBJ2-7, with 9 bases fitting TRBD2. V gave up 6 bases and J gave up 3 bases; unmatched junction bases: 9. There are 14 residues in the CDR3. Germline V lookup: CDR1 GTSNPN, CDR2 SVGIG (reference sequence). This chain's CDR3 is CACPAGGDGYEQYF. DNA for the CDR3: TGTGCCTGTCCCGCGGGAGGGGACGGCTACGAGCAGTACTTC.

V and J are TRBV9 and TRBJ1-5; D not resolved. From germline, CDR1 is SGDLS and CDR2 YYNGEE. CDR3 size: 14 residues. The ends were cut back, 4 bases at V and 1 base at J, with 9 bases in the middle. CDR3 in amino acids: CASSPGGSNQPQHF. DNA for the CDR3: TGTGCCAGCAGCCCAGGAGGCAGCAATCAGCCCCAGCATTTT.

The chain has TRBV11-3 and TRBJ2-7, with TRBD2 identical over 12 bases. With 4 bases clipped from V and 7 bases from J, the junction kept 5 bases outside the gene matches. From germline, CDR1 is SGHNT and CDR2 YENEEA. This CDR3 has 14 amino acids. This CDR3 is CASSWTSGDWEQYF. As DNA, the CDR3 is TGTGCCAGCAGCTGGACTAGCGGGGATTGGGAGCAGTACTTC.

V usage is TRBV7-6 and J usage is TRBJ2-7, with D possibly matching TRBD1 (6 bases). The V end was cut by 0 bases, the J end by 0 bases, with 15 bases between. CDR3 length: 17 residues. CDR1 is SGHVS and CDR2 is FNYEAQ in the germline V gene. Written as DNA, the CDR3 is TGTGCCAGCAGCTTAGCTGACTCAGGACAGATCTCCTACGAGCAGTACTTC. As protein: CASSLADSGQISYEQYF.

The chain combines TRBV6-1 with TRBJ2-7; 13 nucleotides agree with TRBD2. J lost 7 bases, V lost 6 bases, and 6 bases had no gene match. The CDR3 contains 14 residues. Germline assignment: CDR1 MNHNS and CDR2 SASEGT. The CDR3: CASRTSGGAGEQYF. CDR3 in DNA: TGTGCCAGCAGAACTAGCGGGGGGGCGGGGGAGCAGTACTTC.

The CDR3 loop reads CASSGGAWTEQYF. The DNA of the CDR3 is TGTGCCAGCTCCGGGGGGGCCTGGACCGAGCAGTACTTC. This chain joins TRBV5-4 and TRBJ2-7, with TRBD2 identical over 8 bases. Trimming at V came to 7 bases and at J to 6 bases, leaving 9 bases not matched to a gene. CDR1 is SGHNT, CDR2 YYREEE, per germline (reference sequence). The CDR3 is 13 amino acids. The full variable domain, rest sourced from reference TRBV5-4 and TRBJ2-7, is ETGVTQSPTHLIKTRGQQVTLRCSSQSGHNTVSWYQQALGQGPQFIFQYYREEENGRGNFPPRFSGLQFPNYSSELNVNALELDDSALYLCASSGGAWTEQYFGPGTRLTVT.

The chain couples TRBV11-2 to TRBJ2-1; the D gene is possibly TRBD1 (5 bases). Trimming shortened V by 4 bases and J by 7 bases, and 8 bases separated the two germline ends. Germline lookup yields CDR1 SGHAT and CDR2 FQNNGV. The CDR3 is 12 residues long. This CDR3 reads CASSSTANEQFF. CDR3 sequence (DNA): TGTGCCAGCAGCTCGACAGCAAATGAGCAGTTCTTC.

CDR3: CASSALQGNEQYV. CDR3 nucleotide sequence: TGTGCCAGCAGCGCCTTACAGGGTAACGAGCAGTACGTC. The chain uses TRBV6-1 and TRBJ2-7, with D possibly matching TRBD1 (6 bases). This CDR3 has 13 residues. The germline V gene has CDR1 MNHNS and CDR2 SASEGT. Trimming removed 6 bases at V and 5 bases at J, with 14 bases between.

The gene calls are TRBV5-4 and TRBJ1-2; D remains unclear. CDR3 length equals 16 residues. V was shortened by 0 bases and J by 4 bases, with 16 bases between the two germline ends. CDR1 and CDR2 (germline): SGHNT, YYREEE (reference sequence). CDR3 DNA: TGTGCCAGCAGCTTGGGGGAGAGGGTCAAAACCTATGGCTACACCTTC. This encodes CASSLGERVKTYGYTF.

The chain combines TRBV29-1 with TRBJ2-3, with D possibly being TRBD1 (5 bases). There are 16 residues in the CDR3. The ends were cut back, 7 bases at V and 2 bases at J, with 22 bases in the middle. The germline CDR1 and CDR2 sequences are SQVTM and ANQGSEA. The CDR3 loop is CSAEGVVLGNTDTQYF. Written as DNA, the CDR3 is TGCAGCGCCGAAGGGGTGGTTTTGGGGAACACAGATACGCAGTATTTT.

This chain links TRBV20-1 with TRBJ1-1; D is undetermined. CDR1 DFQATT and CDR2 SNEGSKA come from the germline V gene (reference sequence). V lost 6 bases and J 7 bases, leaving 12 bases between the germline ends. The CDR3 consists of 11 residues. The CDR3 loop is CSARLEIEAFF. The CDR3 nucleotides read TGCAGTGCAAGACTAGAAATTGAAGCTTTCTTT.

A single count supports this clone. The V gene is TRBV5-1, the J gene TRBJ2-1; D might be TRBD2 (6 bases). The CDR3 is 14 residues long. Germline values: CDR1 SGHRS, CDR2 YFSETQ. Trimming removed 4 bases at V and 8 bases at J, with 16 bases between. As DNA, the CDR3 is TGCGCCAGCAGCCCGGGAGTCAATAGCGATGAGCAGTTCTTC. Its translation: CASSPGVNSDEQFF.

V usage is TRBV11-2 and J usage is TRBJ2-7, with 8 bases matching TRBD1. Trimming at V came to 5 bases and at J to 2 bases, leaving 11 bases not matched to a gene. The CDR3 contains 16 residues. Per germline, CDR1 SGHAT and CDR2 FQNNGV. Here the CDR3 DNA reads TGTGCCAGCAGCCCTTTGTACGGACAGGGTACCTACGAGCAGTACTTC. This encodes CASSPLYGQGTYEQYF.

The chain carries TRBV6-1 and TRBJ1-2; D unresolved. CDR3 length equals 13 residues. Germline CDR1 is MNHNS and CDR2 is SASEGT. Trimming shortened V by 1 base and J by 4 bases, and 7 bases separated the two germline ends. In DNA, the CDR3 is TGTGCCAGCAGTGAAGACAGTAGCTATGGCTACACCTTC. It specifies CASSEDSSYGYTF.

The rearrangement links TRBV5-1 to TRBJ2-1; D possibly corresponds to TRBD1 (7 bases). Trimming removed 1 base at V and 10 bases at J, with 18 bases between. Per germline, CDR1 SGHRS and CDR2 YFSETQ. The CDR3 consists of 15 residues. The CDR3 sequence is CASSLRWEAGGEQFF. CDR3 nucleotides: TGCGCCAGCAGCTTGAGGTGGGAGGCAGGGGGAGAGCAGTTCTTC.

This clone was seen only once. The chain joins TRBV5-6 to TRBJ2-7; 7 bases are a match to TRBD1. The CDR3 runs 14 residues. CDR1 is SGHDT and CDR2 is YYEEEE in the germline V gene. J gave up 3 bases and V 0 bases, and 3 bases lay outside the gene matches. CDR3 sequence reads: CASSLAPGGYEQYV. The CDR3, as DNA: TGTGCCAGCAGCTTGGCCCCAGGGGGCTACGAGCAGTACGTC.

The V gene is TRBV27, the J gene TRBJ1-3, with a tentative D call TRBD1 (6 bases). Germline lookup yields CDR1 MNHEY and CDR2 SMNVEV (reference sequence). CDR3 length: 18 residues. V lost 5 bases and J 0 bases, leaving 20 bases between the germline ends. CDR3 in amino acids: CASSPDPQGIGSGNTIYF. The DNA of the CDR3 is TGTGCCAGCAGTCCCGACCCCCAGGGGATCGGCTCTGGAAACACCATATATTTT.

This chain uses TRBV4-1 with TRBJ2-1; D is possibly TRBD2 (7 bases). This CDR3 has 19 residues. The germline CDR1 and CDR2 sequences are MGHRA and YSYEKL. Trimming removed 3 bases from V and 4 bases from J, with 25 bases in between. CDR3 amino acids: CASSHSLGGEGVRYNEQFF. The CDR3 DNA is TGCGCCAGCAGCCACTCCCTAGGGGGGGAAGGGGTTAGGTACAATGAGCAGTTCTTC.

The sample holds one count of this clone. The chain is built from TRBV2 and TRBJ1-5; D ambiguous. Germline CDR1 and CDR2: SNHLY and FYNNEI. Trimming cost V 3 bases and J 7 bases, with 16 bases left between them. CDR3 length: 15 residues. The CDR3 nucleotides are TGTGCCAGCAGTGACCACGGGAAACGCGGGCAGCCCCAGCATTTT. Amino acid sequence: CASSDHGKRGQPQHF.

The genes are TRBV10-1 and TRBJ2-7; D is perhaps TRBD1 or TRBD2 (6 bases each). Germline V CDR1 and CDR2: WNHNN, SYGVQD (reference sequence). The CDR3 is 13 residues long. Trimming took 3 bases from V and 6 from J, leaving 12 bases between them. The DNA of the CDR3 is TGCGCCAGCAGTGAAGAATGGGGGGCCGAGCAGTACTTC. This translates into CASSEEWGAEQYF.

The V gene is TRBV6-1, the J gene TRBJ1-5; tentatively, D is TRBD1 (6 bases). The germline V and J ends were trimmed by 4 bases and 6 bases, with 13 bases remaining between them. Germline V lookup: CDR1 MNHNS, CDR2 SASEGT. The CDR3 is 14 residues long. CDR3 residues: CASSVFRGGQPQHF. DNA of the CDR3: TGTGCCAGCAGTGTTTTTAGGGGGGGTCAGCCCCAGCATTTT.

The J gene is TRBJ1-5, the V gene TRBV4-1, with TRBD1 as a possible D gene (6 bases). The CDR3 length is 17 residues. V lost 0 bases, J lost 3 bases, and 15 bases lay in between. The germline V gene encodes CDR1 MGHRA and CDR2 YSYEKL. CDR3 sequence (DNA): TGCGCCAGCAGCCAAGATAGGGCAGGGGCTACCAATCAGCCCCAGCATTTT. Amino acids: CASSQDRAGATNQPQHF.